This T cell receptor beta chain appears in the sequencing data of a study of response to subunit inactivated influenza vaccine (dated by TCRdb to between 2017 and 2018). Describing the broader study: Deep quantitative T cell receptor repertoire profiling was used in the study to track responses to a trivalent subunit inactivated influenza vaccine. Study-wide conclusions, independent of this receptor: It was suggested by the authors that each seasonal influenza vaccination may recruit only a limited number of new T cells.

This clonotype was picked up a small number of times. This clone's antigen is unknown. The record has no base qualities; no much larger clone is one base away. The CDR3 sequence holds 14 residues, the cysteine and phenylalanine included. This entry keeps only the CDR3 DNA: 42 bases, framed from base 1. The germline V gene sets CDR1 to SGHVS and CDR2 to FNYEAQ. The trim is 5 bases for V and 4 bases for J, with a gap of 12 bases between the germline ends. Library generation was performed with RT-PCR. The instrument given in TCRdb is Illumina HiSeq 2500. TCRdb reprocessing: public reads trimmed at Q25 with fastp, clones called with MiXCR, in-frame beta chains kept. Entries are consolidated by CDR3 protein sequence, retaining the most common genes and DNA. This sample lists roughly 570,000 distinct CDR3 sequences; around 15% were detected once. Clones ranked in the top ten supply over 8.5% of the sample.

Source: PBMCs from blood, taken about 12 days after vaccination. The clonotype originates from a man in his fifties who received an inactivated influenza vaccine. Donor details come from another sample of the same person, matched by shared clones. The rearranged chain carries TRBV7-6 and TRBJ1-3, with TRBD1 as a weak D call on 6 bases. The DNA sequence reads TGTGCCAGCAGCCCCGGGACATACGGAAACACCATATATTTT. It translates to CASSPGTYGNTIYF.